The clone carrying this T cell receptor (beta chain) came up a few times. Data came from immunoSEQ multiplex PCR; TCRdb stores just in-frame clones and leaves some out. The data contain over 200,000 clones, more than 65% of them singletons. This entry comes from a study of control samples from healthy donors and cancer patients. The J segment lost 7 bases and the V segment lost 6 bases, leaving 6 bases of the junction unmatched. Germline loops: CDR1 MNHEY, CDR2 SVGAGI. The CDR3 consists of 14 residues. The chain combines TRBV6-5 with TRBJ1-6; 7 nucleotides match TRBD1. This sequence was found in a woman aged 60-75 years with lung cancer. The sequenced material came from PBMCs. CDR3 amino acids: CASRPGQRNSPLHF. The CDR3 coding sequence is TGTGCCAGCAGACCGGGACAGAGAAATTCACCCCTCCACTTT.